The 15 T cell receptor beta chains in this list originate from one sample, sequenced in a study of shared clonotypes between healthy human individuals. Using immunoSEQ multiplex PCR, the repertoire was profiled, and TCRdb retains in-frame clones only, with some absent. The sample lists fewer than 2.5 million clones, under 95% occurring once. The material sequenced was naive CD4+ T cells from PBMCs. As to subset: CD45RA+ positively selected. These receptors came from a man younger than 30 in good health. Some clones in this sample may be carry-over from other donors' samples.

The chain uses TRBV25-1 and TRBJ1-1; no definite D call. The germline V gene has CDR1 MGHDK and CDR2 SYGVNS. With 3 bases removed from V and 2 bases from J, the gap between germline ends came to 19 bases. CDR3 length: 17 residues. CDR3 region: CASSELCWERNNTEAFF. The CDR3 DNA sequence: TGTGCCAGCAGTGAGTTATGTTGGGAGAGAAATAACACTGAAGCTTTCTTT. Using reference TRBV25-1 and TRBJ1-1 for the parts outside the CDR3, the full variable domain is EADIYQTPRYLVIGTGKKITLECSQTMGHDKMYWYQQDPGMELHLIHYSYGVNSTEKGDLSSESTVSRIRTEHFPLTLESARPSHTSQYLCASSELCWERNNTEAFFGQGTRLTVV.

Points on this clone: This sample includes further DNA sequences coding for the same CDR3. The V gene is TRBV27, the J gene TRBJ2-7; D ambiguous. Trimming pared 6 bases from V and 0 bases from J, leaving 6 bases between. CDR1 and CDR2 (germline): MNHEY, SMNVEV (reference sequence). This CDR3 is built from 12 residues. The CDR3 protein is CASSSSSYEQYF. The CDR3 DNA sequence: TGTGCCAGCAGCTCTAGCTCCTACGAGCAGTACTTC.

This clone appeared a single time. This chain joins TRBV6-5 and TRBJ1-5; 7 nucleotides line up with TRBD1. The germline V gene has CDR1 MNHEY and CDR2 SVGAGI. The CDR3 totals 15 residues. With 5 bases clipped from V and 4 bases from J, the junction kept 8 bases outside the gene matches. The CDR3 sequence: CASSPTRQGNQPQHF. The CDR3 region has the DNA TGTGCCAGCAGTCCTACAAGACAGGGTAATCAGCCCCAGCATTTT.

The chain joins TRBV5-1 to TRBJ2-2; D perhaps matches TRBD2 (6 bases). CDR3 length: 16 amino acids. V dropped 0 bases and J dropped 6 bases, with 15 bases sitting between them. CDR1 and CDR2 (germline): SGHRS, YFSETQ. CDR3 nucleotides: TGCGCCAGCAGCTTGGGGTCGGGAGTAATTTCCGGGGAGCTGTTTTTT. Translated, it gives CASSLGSGVISGELFF.

In this sample, this clone turned up a few times. V is TRBV5-1 and J is TRBJ1-1, with D possibly being TRBD1 (6 bases). Trimming took off 4 bases at V and 3 bases at J, with 10 bases between the two ends. Per the germline V gene, CDR1 is SGHRS and CDR2 is YFSETQ. The length of the CDR3 is 13 residues. CDR3 residues: CASSLQGYTEAFF. In DNA, the CDR3 is TGCGCCAGCAGCCTGCAGGGGTACACTGAAGCTTTCTTT.

With regard to this clone: This specimen includes other DNA sequences encoding the same CDR3. The chain carries TRBV19 and TRBJ1-1; 7 positions agree with TRBD1. J lost 1 base, V lost 2 bases, and 4 bases had no gene match. Germline V gene lookup returns CDR1 LNHDA and CDR2 SQIVND (reference sequence). This CDR3 is 15 amino acids long. CDR3 region: CASSIRTGGNTEAFF. CDR3 sequence (DNA): TGTGCCAGTAGTATAAGGACAGGCGGGAACACTGAAGCTTTCTTT.

The V call is TRBV28, the J call TRBJ1-1; 7 nucleotides match TRBD1. V lost 2 bases and J lost 5; bases outside the gene matches: 5. The CDR3 is 14 residues long. Germline V gene lookup returns CDR1 MDHEN and CDR2 SYDVKM. CDR3 sequence reads: CASSLKAGGTEAFF. CDR3 nucleotide sequence: TGTGCCAGCAGTTTAAAGGCAGGGGGGACTGAAGCTTTCTTT. The variable domain in full, with the rest retrieved from reference TRBV28 and TRBJ1-1, is DVKVTQSSRYLVKRTGEKVFLECVQDMDHENMFWYRQDPGLGLRLIYFSYDVKMKEKGDIPEGYSVSREKKERFSLILESASTNQTSMYLCASSLKAGGTEAFFGQGTRLTVV.

The V and J genes are TRBV5-4 and TRBJ2-1, with 14 positions matching TRBD2. V was clipped by 4 bases and J by 3 bases; unmatched bases: 6. The CDR3 is 17 residues long. Per the germline V gene, CDR1 is SGHNT and CDR2 is YYREEE (reference sequence). Here the CDR3 DNA reads TGTGCCAGCAGCGGGACTAGCGGGAGAGGGGACTACAATGAGCAGTTCTTC. As protein: CASSGTSGRGDYNEQFF.

Remarks on this clone: Additional DNA sequences in this sample encode the identical CDR3. J is TRBJ2-3 and V is TRBV7-3; no clear D. CDR1 SGHTA and CDR2 FQGTGA come from the germline V gene. Trimming shortened V by 1 base and J by 5 bases, and 4 bases separated the two germline ends. The CDR3 is made up of 12 amino acids. The CDR3 protein is CASSLKGDTQYF. The CDR3 nucleotides read TGTGCCAGCAGCTTAAAGGGAGATACGCAGTATTTT.

The CDR3 region is CAWSVRRAYEQYF. CDR3 nucleotides: TGTGCCTGGAGTGTACGCAGGGCCTACGAGCAGTACTTC. This chain connects TRBV30 to TRBJ2-5; D might be TRBD1 (5 bases). Judging by the DNA end, TRBJ2-7 fits better; the J call may be wrong. The CDR3 is 13 residues long. In germline, CDR1 is GTSNPN, CDR2 SVGIG (reference sequence).

This clone was seen a few times. This rearrangement joins TRBV5-1 to TRBJ2-3; 11 bases match TRBD1. The CDR3 covers 20 residues. Trimming removed 3 bases from V and 4 bases from J; junction bases left unmatched: 19. CDR1 is SGHRS, CDR2 YFSETQ, per germline. The CDR3, as DNA: TGCGCCAGCAGCTCAACTACGAAGGACAGGGGGCTTTTAATGGCAGATACGCAGTATTTT. Translated: CASSSTTKDRGLLMADTQYF.

This rearrangement joins TRBV7-2 to TRBJ2-6, with D unclear. The length of the CDR3 is 11 residues. The ends were cut back, 9 bases at V and 4 bases at J, with 4 bases in the middle. CDR1 SGHTA and CDR2 FQGNSA come from the germline V gene. CDR3 amino acids: CARAGANVLTF. Here the CDR3 DNA reads TGTGCCAGGGCCGGGGCCAACGTCCTGACTTTC.

This clone showed up just once. The rearrangement links TRBV6-1 to TRBJ2-7; 10 bases fit TRBD2. The V and J ends lost 3 bases and 2 bases, in that order; junction bases with no gene match: 7. Germline lookup yields CDR1 MNHNS and CDR2 SASEGT. The CDR3 covers 16 residues. The CDR3 DNA is TGTGCCAGCAGTGATCTACTAGCGGGAACCGCCTACGAGCAGTACTTC. Protein sequence: CASSDLLAGTAYEQYF.

As regards this clone: Other DNA sequences in the same sample also yield this CDR3. This chain connects TRBV7-9 to TRBJ1-5, with 7 bases identical to TRBD1. Germline CDR1 reads SEHNR; CDR2 reads FQNEAQ (reference sequence). The CDR3 extends over 13 amino acids. Trimming took 5 bases from V and 7 from J; bases not matched to a gene: 5. In DNA, the CDR3 is TGTGCCAGCAGCCCTCAGGGGGACCAGCCCCAGCATTTT. Its protein product is CASSPQGDQPQHF.

This chain links TRBV18 with TRBJ2-1, with 8 positions matching TRBD1. Germline-derived CDR1 and CDR2 are KGHSH and LQKENI. Trimming took 2 bases from V and 7 from J; bases not matched to a gene: 13. The CDR3 extends over 17 amino acids. The CDR3 loop is CASSPTIDRGVRNEQFF. The CDR3, as DNA: TGTGCCAGCTCACCAACTATCGACAGGGGAGTGAGGAATGAGCAGTTCTTC.